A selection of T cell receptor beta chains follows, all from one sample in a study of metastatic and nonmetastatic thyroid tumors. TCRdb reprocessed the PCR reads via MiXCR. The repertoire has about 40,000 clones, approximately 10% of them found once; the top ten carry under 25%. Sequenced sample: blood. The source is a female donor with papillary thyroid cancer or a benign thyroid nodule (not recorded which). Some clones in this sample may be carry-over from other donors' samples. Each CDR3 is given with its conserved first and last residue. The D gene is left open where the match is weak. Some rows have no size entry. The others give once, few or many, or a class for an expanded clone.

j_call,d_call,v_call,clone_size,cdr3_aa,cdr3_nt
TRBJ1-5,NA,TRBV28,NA,CASSSPAGEGNQPQNF,TGTGCCAGCAGTTCCCCGGCGGGTGAGGGAAATCAGCCCCAGAATTTT
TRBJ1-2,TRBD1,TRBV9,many,CASSPQQGTGGFGYTF,TGTGCCAGCAGCCCCCAACAGGGGACAGGGGGCTTTGGCTACACCTTC
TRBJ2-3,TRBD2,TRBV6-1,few,CASRELAGGTDTQYF,TGTGCCAGCAGGGAACTAGCGGGGGGCACAGATACGCAGTATTTT
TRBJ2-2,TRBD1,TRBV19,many,CASSFLPGQQTGELFF,TGTGCCAGTAGCTTTCTCCCGGGACAGCAAACCGGGGAGCTGTTTTTT
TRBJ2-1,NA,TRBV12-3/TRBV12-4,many,CASSRGSRGVYEQFF,TGTGCCAGCAGTCGGGGAAGCAGAGGGGTATATGAGCAGTTCTTC
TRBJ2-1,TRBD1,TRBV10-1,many,CASSGSTAGGGNEQFF,TGCGCCAGCAGTGGGTCCACGGCAGGGGGTGGGAATGAGCAGTTCTTC
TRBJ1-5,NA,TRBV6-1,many,CASSEPVSSYQPQHF,TGTGCCAGCAGTGAACCGGTCTCCTCCTATCAGCCCCAGCATTTT
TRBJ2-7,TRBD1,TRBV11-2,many,CASRRAGTGYGEQYF,TGTGCCAGCAGACGAGCCGGGACAGGGTACGGCGAGCAGTACTTC
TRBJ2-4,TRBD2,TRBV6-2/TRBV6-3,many,CASSTLAVQNIQYF,TGTGCCAGCAGTACACTAGCGGTCCAAAACATTCAGTACTTC
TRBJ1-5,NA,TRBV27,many,CASSPGGPSNQPQHF,TGTGCCAGCAGTCCTGGCGGACCTAGCAATCAGCCCCAGCATTTT
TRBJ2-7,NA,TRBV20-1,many,CSARELEGPEYYEQYF,TGCAGTGCTAGAGAATTGGAGGGACCGGAGTACTACGAGCAGTACTTC
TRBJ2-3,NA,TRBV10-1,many,CASSEGGETETDTQYF,TGCGCCAGCAGTGAGGGAGGGGAGACAGAGACAGATACGCAGTATTTT
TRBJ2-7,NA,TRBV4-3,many,CASSQDPAGGLYEQYF,TGCGCCAGCAGCCAAGATCCGGCAGGGGGACTATACGAGCAGTACTTC
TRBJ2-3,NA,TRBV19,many,CASSPIGRISSTDTQYF,TGTGCCAGTAGTCCAATTGGACGGATCTCTAGCACAGATACGCAGTATTTT
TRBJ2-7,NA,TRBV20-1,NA,CSARDGQGSSYEQYF,TGCAGTGCTAGAGATGGCCAGGGCTCTTCCTACGAGCAGTACTTC
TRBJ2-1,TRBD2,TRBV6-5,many,CASSYSILTSGSDEQFF,TGTGCCAGCAGTTACTCGATCTTAACTAGCGGAAGCGATGAGCAGTTCTTC
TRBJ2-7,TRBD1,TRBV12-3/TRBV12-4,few,CASSLRQGYYEQYF,TGTGCCAGCAGTTTAAGACAGGGATACTACGAGCAGTACTTC
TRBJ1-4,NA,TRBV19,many,CASSSGSGEKLFF,TGTGCCAGTAGTTCGGGGAGCGGGGAAAAACTGTTTTTT
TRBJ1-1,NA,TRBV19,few,CASSIGGLTEAFF,TGTGCCAGTAGTATCGGGGGGCTCACTGAAGCTTTCTTT
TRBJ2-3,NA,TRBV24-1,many,CATGERDTDTQYF,TGTGCCACCGGGGAACGGGACACAGATACGCAGTATTTT
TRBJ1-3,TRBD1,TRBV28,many,CASRTTGGSGNTIYF,TGTGCCAGCAGGACAACAGGGGGCTCTGGAAACACCATATATTTT
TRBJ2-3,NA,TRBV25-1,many,CASSESSTTQYF,TGTGCCAGCAGTGAATCGTCAACCACGCAGTATTTT
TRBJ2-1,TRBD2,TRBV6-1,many,CASRGLANEQFF,TGTGCCAGCAGGGGACTAGCAAATGAGCAGTTCTTC
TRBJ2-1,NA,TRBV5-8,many,CASSLDVAGEQFF,TGTGCCAGCAGCTTGGACGTCGCGGGGGAGCAGTTCTTC
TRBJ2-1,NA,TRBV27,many,CASSLGSLVSSYNEQFF,TGTGCCAGCAGTTTAGGGTCGTTGGTAAGCTCCTACAATGAGCAGTTCTTC
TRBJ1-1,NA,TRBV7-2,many,CASSLYENTEAFF,TGTGCCAGCAGCTTATATGAGAACACTGAAGCTTTCTTT
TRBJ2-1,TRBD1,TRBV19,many,CASSIKVWGQGANEQFF,TGTGCCAGTAGTATAAAGGTCTGGGGACAGGGGGCCAATGAGCAGTTCTTC
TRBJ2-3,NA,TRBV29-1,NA,CSVVSFWSDTQYF,TGCAGCGTTGTCTCCTTCTGGTCAGATACGCAGTATTTT
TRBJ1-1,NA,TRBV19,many,CASRFMGTEAFF,TGTGCCAGTAGGTTTATGGGCACTGAAGCTTTCTTT
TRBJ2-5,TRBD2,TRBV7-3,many,CASSPGTSGRLGETQYF,TGTGCCAGCAGCCCCGGGACTAGCGGGCGGCTGGGGGAGACCCAGTACTTC
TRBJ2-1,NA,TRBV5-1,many,CASSLAGTSWGNEQFF,TGCGCCAGCAGCTTGGCCGGGACTTCTTGGGGCAATGAGCAGTTCTTC
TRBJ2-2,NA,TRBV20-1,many,CSAKTQGGGELFF,TGCAGTGCCAAGACACAGGGTGGCGGGGAGCTGTTTTTT
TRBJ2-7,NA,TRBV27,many,CATSPSGTYEQYF,TGTGCCACCTCACCCTCGGGGACCTACGAGCAGTACTTC
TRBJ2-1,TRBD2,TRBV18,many,CASSAQTSGSYNEQFF,TGTGCCAGCTCAGCCCAGACTAGCGGCTCCTACAATGAGCAGTTCTTC
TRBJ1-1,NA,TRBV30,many,CAWSVLYNTEAFF,TGTGCCTGGAGTGTACTGTACAACACTGAAGCTTTCTTT
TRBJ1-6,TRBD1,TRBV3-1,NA,CASSQNRGGNSPLHF,TGTGCCAGCAGCCAAAACAGGGGGGGGAATTCACCCCTCCACTTT
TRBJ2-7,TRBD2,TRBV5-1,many,CASSWGGLAGALYDEQYF,TGCGCCAGCAGCTGGGGTGGACTAGCGGGAGCTCTTTATGACGAGCAGTACTTC
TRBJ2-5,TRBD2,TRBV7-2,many,CASSRRAGGREETQYF,TGTGCCAGCAGCCGAAGAGCGGGAGGACGCGAAGAGACCCAGTACTTC
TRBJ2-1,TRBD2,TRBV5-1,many,CASSLASGSSYNEQFF,TGCGCCAGCAGCTTGGCTAGCGGGAGTTCCTACAATGAGCAGTTCTTC